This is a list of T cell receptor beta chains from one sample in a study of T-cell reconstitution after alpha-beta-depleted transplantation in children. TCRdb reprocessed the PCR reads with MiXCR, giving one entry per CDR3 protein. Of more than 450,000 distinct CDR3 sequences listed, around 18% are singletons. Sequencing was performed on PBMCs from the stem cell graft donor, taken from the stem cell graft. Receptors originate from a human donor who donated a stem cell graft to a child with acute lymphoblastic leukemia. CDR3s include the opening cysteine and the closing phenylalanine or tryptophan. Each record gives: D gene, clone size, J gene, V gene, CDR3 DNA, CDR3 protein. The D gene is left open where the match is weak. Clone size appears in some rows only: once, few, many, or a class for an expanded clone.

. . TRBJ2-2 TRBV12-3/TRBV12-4 TGTGCCAGCAGTTTAGGGGACATTTGGGTGCTGTTTTTT CASSLGDIWVLFF
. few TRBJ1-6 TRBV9 TGTGCCAGCAGCGTAGCCCCAGGGGTAGCGGGTTATAATTCACCCCTCCACTTT CASSVAPGVAGYNSPLHF
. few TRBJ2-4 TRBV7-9 TGTGCCAGCAGCTTCCCGGGGAACATTCAGTACTTC CASSFPGNIQYF
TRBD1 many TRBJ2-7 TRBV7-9 TGTGCCAGCAAAAGGGCCGGGACAGGGGTCTACGAGCAGTACTTC CASKRAGTGVYEQYF
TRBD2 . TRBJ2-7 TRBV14 TGTGCCAGCAGCCAAGTCCCGGGAGGCTCTAAGGGGCAGTACTTC CASSQVPGGSKGQYF
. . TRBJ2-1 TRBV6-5 TGTGCCAGCAGTTCGGGACAAGGAGGATGGAATGAGCAGTTCTTC CASSSGQGGWNEQFF
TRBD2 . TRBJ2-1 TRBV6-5 TGTGCCAGCAGTTACTGGGCGGGGGGCGGCGAGAATGAGCAGTTCTTC CASSYWAGGGENEQFF
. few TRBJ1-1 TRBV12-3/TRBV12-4 TGTGCCAGCAGTTCACAGGGTTTCACTGAAGCTTTCTTT CASSSQGFTEAFF
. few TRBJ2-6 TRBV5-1 TGCGCCAGCAGCCCCGGGGGGGCCAACGTCCTGACTTTC CASSPGGANVLTF
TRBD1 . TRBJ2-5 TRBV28 TGTGCCAGCGGAGATTACAGGGGCCAAGAGACCCAGTACTTC CASGDYRGQETQYF
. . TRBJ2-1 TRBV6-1 TGTGCCGCCCATCGGACCACCTACAATGAGCAGTTCTTC CAAHRTTYNEQFF
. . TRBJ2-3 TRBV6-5 TGTGCCAGCAGTTACTCCCATTCGGTGGATACGCAGTATTTT CASSYSHSVDTQYF
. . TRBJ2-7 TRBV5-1 TGCGCCAGCAGCTTGGCGAGGGACACTACCTACGAGCAGTACTTC CASSLARDTTYEQYF
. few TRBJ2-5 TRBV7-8 TGTGCCAGCAGCCCTCTCGCAGTTAGCAGGGAGACCCAGTACTTC CASSPLAVSRETQYF
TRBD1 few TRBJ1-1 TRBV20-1 TGCAGTGCTGACAGGGGTCTCATCGTGGAAGCTTTCTTT CSADRGLIVEAFF
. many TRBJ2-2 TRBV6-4 TGTGCCAGCAGTGGCACTCTGAACACCGGGGAGCTGTTTTTT CASSGTLNTGELFF
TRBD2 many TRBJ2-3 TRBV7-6 TGTGCCAGCAGCCCGAGAGGGAGCGGGACTTACACAGATACGCAGTATTTT CASSPRGSGTYTDTQYF
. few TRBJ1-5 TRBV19 TGTGCCAGTAGTTTCTCCGGGGGTAGACAGCCCCAGCATTTT CASSFSGGRQPQHF
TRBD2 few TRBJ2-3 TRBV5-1 TGCGCCAGCAGCTTGGTTGCGGGAGGTGGCACAGATACGCAGTATTTT CASSLVAGGGTDTQYF
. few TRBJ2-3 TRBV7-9 TGTGCCAGCAGCTTAGTTTCTCGCGGGGATACGCAGTATTTT CASSLVSRGDTQYF
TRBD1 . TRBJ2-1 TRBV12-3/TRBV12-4 TGTGCCAGTACCCCGGGACAGGGAGGGAACAATGAGCAGTTCTTC CASTPGQGGNNEQFF
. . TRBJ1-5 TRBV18 TGTGCCAGCTCACCAGTGGAGAGGCGTCGTGGTCAGCCCCAGCATTTT CASSPVERRRGQPQHF
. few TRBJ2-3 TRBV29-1 TGCAGCGTTCTTCTAGTTGGCACAGATACGCAGTATTTT CSVLLVGTDTQYF
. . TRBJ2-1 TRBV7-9 TGTGCCAGCGCGGGTGGGAACAATGAGCAGTTCTTC CASAGGNNEQFF
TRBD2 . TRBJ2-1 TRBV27 TGTGCCAGCCGACCTATCTTAGCGGGAGAAAATGAGCAGTTCTTC CASRPILAGENEQFF
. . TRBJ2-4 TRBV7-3 TGTGCCAGCAGCACTGACAGCAAAAACATTCAGTACTTC CASSTDSKNIQYF
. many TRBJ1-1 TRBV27 TGTGCCAGCAGTTTCCCAGGGAGTGAAGCTTTCTTT CASSFPGSEAFF
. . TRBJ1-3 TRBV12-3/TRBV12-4 TGTGCTTTCCAGGGAAATGGAAACACCATATATTTT CAFQGNGNTIYF
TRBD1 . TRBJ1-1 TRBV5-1 TGCGCCAGCAGCATGGGACAGGGGAGGGTAAGTTGGGACACTGAAGCTTTCTTT CASSMGQGRVSWDTEAFF
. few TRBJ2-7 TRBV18 TGTGCCAGCTCACCATCTCGCTACGAGCAGTACTTC CASSPSRYEQYF
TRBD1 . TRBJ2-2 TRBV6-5 TGTGCCAGCAGTACCCGACAGGGGGCTAGCGTTACCGGGGAGCTGTTTTTT CASSTRQGASVTGELFF
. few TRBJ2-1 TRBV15 TGTGCCACCAGCAGAGATCTTGGTAGTGGCAATGAGCAGTTCTTC CATSRDLGSGNEQFF
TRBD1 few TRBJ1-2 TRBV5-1 TGCGCCAGCAGCGAACCGGGACAGGGCGATGGCTACACCTTC CASSEPGQGDGYTF
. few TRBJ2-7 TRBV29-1 TGCAGCGCCCGCTCGACAGGCTACGAGCAGTACTTC CSARSTGYEQYF
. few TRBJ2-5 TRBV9 TGTGCCAGCAGCCGTGGTTCGATGGAGACCCAGTACTTC CASSRGSMETQYF
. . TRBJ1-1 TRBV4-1 TGCGCCAGCAGCCGCGGAGGGATCAAGGGGAGAAACATGAACACTGAAGCTTTCTTT CASSRGGIKGRNMNTEAFF
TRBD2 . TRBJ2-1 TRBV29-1 TGCAGCGGTACTACTAGCGGCAGACACAATGAGCAGTTCTTC CSGTTSGRHNEQFF